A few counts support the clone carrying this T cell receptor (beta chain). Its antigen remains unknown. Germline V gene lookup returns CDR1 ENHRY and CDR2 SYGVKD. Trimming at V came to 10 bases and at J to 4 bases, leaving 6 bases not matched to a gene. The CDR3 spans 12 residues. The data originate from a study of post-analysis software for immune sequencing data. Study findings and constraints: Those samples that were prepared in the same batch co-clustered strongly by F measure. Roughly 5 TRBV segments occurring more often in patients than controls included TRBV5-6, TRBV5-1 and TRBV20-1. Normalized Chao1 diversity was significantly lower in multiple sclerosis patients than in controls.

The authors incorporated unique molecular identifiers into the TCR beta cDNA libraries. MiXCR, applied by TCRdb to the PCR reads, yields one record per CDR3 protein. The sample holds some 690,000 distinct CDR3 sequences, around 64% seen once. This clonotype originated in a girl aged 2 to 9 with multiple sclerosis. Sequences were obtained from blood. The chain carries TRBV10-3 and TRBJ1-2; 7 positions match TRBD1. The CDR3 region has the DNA TGTGCCACCACAGGGGCCAGCTATGGCTACACCTTC. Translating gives CATTGASYGYTF.